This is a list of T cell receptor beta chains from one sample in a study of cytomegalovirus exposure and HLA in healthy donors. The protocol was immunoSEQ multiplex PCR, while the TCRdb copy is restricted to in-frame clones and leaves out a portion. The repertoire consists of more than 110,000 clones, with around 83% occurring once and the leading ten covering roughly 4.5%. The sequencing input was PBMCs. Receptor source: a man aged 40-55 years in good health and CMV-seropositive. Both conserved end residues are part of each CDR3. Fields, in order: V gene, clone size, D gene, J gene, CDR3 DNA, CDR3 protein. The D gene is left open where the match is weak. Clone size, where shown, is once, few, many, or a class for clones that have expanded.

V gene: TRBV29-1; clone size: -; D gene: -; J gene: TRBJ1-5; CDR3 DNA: TGCAGCGTTGGTCCAGGGGGCAATCAGCCCCAGCATTTT; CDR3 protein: CSVGPGGNQPQHF
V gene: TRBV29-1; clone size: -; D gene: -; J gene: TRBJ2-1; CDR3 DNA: TGCAGCGTTACAGATTACAATGAGCAGTTCTTC; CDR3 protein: CSVTDYNEQFF
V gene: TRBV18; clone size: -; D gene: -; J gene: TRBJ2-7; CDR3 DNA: TGTGCCAGCTCACCAGGGGCCACCATCTACGAGCAGTACTTC; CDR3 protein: CASSPGATIYEQYF
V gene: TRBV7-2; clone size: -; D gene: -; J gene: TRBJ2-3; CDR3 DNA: TGTGCCAGCAGCTTCGAGCTGGGCACAGATACGCAGTATTTT; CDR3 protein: CASSFELGTDTQYF
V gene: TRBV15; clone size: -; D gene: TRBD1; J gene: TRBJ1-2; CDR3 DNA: TGTGCCACCAGCAGACAGGGGGGATCGGGGGGCTACACCTTC; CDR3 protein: CATSRQGGSGGYTF
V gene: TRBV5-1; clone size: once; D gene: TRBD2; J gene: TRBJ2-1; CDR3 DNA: TGCGCCAGCAGCTTGGGGTCCAGCGGGGCAACCTACAATGAGCAGTTCTTC; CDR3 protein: CASSLGSSGATYNEQFF
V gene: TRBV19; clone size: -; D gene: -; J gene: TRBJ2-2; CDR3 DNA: TGTGCCAGTAGTATAGATCCCAGGGGAAGGGCCGGGGAGCTGTTTTTT; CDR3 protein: CASSIDPRGRAGELFF
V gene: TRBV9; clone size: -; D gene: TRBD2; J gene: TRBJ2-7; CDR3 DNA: TGTGCCAGCAGCCTCCGGGGAGCGGGAGGTGTCGAGCAGTACTTC; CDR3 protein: CASSLRGAGGVEQYF
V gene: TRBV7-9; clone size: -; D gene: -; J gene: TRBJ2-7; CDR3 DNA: TGTGCCAGCAGCTCCGCGGGACAGTTACACTACGAGCAGTACTTC; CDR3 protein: CASSSAGQLHYEQYF
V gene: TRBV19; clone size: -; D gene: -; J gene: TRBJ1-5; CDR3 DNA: TGTGCCAGTATGAGGGCGGGAAGCAATCAGCCCCAGCATTTT; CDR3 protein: CASMRAGSNQPQHF
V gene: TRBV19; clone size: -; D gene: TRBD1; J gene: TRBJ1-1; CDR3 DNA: TGTGCCAGTAGTATAGGGGCAGGGGGCACTGAAGCTTTCTTT; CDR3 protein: CASSIGAGGTEAFF
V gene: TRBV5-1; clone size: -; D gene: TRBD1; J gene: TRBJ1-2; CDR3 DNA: TGCGCCAGCAGCTCAGGACAGGGGTTCATCTATGGCTACACCTTC; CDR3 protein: CASSSGQGFIYGYTF
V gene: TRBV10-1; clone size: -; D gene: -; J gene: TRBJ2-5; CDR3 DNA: TGCGCCAGCAGTTCCGTCGGCGGGTCGGAGACCCAGTACTTC; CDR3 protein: CASSSVGGSETQYF
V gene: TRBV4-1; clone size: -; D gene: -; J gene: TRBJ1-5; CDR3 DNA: TGCGCCAGCAGCCAGACACCCTTTAGCAATCAGCCCCAGCATTTT; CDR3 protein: CASSQTPFSNQPQHF
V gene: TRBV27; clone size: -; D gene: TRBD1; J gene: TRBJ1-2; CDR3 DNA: TGTGCCAGCAGGGCGACAGGGAGCCCCTATGGCTACACCTTC; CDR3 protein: CASRATGSPYGYTF
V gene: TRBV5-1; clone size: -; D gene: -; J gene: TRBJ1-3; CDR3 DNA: TGCGCCAGCAGCTTGGACAGCTCTGGAAACACCATATATTTT; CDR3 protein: CASSLDSSGNTIYF
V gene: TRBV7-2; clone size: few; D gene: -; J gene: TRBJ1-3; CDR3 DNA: TGTGCCAGCAGCTTATTCCAGGGGTCTGGAAACACCATATATTTT; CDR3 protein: CASSLFQGSGNTIYF